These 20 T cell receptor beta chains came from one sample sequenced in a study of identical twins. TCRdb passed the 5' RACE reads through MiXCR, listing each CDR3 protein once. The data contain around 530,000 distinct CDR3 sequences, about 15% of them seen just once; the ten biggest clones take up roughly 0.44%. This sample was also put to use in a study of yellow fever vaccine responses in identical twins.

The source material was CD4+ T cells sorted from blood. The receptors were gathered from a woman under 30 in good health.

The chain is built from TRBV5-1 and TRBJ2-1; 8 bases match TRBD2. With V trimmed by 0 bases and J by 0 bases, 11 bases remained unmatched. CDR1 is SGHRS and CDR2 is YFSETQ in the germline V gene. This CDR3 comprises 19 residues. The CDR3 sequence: CASSLVPTSASISYNEQFF. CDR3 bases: TGCGCCAGCAGCTTGGTGCCGACTAGCGCCTCAATCTCCTACAATGAGCAGTTCTTC.

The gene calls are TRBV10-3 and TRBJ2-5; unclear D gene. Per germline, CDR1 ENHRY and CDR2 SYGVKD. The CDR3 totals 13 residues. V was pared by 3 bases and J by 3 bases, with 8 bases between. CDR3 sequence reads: CAISDGSKETQYF. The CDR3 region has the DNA TGTGCCATCAGTGACGGATCCAAAGAGACCCAGTACTTC.

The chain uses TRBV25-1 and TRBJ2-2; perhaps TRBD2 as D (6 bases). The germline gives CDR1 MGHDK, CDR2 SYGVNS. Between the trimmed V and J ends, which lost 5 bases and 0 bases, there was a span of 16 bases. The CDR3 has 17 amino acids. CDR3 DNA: TGTGCCAGCAGTCCCCCCGGGGGAACCCCGAACACCGGGGAGCTGTTTTTT. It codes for CASSPPGGTPNTGELFF. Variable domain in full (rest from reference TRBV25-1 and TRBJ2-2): EADIYQTPRYLVIGTGKKITLECSQTMGHDKMYWYQQDPGMELHLIHYSYGVNSTEKGDLSSESTVSRIRTEHFPLTLESARPSHTSQYLCASSPPGGTPNTGELFFGEGSRLTVL.

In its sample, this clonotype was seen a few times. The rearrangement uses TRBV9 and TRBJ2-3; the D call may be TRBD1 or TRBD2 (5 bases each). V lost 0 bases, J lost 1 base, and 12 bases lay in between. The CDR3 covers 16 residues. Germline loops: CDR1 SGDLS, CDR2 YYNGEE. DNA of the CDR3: TGTGCCAGCAGCGTAGGGCCTGGGGACGGCACAGATACGCAGTATTTT. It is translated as CASSVGPGDGTDTQYF.

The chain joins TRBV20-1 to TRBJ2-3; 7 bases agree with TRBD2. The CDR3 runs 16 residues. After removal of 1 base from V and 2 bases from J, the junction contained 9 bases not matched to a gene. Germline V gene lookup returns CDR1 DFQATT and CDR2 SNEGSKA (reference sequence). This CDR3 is CSARVSGREFTDTQYF. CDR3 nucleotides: TGCAGTGCTAGAGTGTCGGGGCGGGAGTTCACAGATACGCAGTATTTT.

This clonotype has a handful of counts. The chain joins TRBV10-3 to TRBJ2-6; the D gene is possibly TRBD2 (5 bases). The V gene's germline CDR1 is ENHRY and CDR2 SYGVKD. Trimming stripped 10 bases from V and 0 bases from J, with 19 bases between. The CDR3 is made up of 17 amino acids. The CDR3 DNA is TGTGCCACCGCCGGACCCGGACTCGGCTCTGGGGCCAACGTCCTGACTTTC. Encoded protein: CATAGPGLGSGANVLTF.

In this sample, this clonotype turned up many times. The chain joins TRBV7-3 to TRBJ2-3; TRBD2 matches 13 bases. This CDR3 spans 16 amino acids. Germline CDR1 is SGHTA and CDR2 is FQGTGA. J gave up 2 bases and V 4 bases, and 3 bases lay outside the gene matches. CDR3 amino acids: CASSSGLAGATDTQYF. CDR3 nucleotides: TGTGCCAGCAGCTCCGGACTAGCGGGGGCCACAGATACGCAGTATTTT.

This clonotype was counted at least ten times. The CDR3 DNA is TGCAGCGTCGGAACTAGCGGGGGGCTCCAAGAGACCCAGTACTTC. The encoded protein is CSVGTSGGLQETQYF. The chain links TRBV29-1 to TRBJ2-5; 12 bases are a match to TRBD2. V was pared by 6 bases and J by 1 base, with 6 bases of the junction left unmatched. In germline, CDR1 is SQVTM, CDR2 ANQGSEA. The CDR3 has 15 residues.

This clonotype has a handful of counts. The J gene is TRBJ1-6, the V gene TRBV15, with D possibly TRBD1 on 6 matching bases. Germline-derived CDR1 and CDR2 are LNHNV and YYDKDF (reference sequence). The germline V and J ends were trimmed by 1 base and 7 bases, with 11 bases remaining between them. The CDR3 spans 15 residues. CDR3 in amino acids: CATSRADRRNSPLHF. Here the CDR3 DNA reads TGTGCCACCAGCAGAGCAGACAGGAGAAATTCACCCCTCCACTTT.

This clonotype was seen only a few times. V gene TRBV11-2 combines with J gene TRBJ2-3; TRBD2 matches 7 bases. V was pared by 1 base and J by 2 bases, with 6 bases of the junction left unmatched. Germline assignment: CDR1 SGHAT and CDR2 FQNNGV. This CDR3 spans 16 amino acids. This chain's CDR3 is CASSLGWGGTTDTQYF. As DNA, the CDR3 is TGTGCCAGCAGCTTAGGTTGGGGGGGAACCACAGATACGCAGTATTTT.

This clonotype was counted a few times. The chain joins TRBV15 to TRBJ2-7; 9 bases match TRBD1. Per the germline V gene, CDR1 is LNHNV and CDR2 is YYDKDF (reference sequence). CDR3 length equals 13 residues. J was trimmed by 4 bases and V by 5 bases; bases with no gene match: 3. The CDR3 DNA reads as TGTGCCACCAGCGGGACAGGGACTTACGAGCAGTACTTC. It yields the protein CATSGTGTYEQYF. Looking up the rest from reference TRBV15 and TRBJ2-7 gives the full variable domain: DAMVIQNPRYQVTQFGKPVTLSCSQTLNHNVMYWYQQKSSQAPKLLFHYYDKDFNNEADTPDNFQSRRPNTSFCFLDIRSPGLGDTAMYLCATSGTGTYEQYFGPGTRLTVT.

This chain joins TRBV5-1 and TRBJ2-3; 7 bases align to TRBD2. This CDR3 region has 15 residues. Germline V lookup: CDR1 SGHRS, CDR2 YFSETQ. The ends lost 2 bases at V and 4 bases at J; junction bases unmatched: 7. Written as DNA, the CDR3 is TGCGCCAGCAGCTTTAGCGGACTAGATCCAGATACGCAGTATTTT. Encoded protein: CASSFSGLDPDTQYF. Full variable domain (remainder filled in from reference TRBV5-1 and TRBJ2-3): KAGVTQTPRYLIKTRGQQVTLSCSPISGHRSVSWYQQTPGQGLQFLFEYFSETQRNKGNFPGRFSGRQFSNSRSEMNVSTLELGDSALYLCASSFSGLDPDTQYFGPGTRLTVL.

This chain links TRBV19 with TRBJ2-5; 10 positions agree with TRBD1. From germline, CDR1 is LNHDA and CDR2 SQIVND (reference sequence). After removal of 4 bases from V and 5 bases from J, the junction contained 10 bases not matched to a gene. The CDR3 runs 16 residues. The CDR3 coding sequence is TGTGCCAGTAGTAAGCCGGGATGGGACAGGGGTGAGACCCAGTACTTC. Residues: CASSKPGWDRGETQYF.

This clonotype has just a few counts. CDR3 loop: CASSRRDIQETQYF. The CDR3 DNA follows: TGTGCCAGCAGTCGGCGGGATATACAAGAGACCCAGTACTTC. The V and J genes are TRBV7-9 and TRBJ2-5; TRBD2 is a possible D gene (6 bases). V lost 6 bases to trimming and J lost 2 bases, with 13 bases between them. CDR1 is SEHNR and CDR2 is FQNEAQ in the germline V gene (reference sequence). The CDR3 contains 14 residues. The full variable domain, its missing parts supplied by reference TRBV7-9 and TRBJ2-5, is DTGVSQNPRHKITKRGQNVTFRCDPISEHNRLYWYRQTLGQGPEFLTYFQNEAQLEKSRLLSDRFSAERPKGSFSTLEIQRTEQGDSAMYLCASSRRDIQETQYFGPGTRLLVL.

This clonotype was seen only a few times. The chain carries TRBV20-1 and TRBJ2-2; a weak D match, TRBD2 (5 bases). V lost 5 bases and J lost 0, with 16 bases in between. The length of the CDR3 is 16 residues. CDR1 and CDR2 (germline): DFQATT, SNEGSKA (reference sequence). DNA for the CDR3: TGCAGTGCTCCCATCATCGGGGTGGCGAACACCGGGGAGCTGTTTTTT. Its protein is CSAPIIGVANTGELFF.

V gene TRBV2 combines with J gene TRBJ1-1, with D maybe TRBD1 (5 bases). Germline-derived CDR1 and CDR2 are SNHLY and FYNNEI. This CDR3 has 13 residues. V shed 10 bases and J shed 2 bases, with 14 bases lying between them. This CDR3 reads CAINKQDNTEAFF. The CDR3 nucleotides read TGTGCCATCAATAAACAGGATAACACTGAAGCTTTCTTT. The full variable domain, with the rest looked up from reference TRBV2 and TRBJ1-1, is EPEVTQTPSHQVTQMGQEVILRCVPISNHLYFYWYRQILGQKVEFLVSFYNNEISEKSEIFDDQFSVERPDGSNFTLKIRSTKLEDSAMYFCAINKQDNTEAFFGQGTRLTVV.

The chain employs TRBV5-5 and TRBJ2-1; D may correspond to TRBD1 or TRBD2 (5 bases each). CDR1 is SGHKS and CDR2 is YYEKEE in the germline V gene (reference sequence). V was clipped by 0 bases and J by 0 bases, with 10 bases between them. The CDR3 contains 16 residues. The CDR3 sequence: CASSLEGDSSYNEQFF. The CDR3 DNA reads TGTGCCAGCAGCTTGGAGGGAGACAGCTCCTACAATGAGCAGTTCTTC.

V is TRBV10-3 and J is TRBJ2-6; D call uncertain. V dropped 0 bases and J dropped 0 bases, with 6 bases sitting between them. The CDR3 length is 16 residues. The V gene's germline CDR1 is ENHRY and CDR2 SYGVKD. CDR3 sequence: CAISESANSGANVLTF. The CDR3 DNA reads TGTGCCATCAGTGAGTCCGCAAACTCTGGGGCCAACGTCCTGACTTTC.

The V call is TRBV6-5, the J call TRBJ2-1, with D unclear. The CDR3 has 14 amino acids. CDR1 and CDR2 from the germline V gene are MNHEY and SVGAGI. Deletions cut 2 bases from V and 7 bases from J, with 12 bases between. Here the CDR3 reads CASSYRFGFNEQFF. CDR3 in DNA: TGTGCCAGCAGTTACCGGTTTGGCTTTAATGAGCAGTTCTTC.

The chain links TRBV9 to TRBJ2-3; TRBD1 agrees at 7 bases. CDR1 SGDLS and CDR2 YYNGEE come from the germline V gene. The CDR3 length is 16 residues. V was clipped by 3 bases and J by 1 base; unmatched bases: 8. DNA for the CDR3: TGTGCCAGCAGCGCGCTAAGACAGGGAGGCACAGATACGCAGTATTTT. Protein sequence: CASSALRQGGTDTQYF.